This T cell receptor (beta chain) derives from a study of blood T cells in healthy people across ages. Each donor was a healthy Caucasian individual from Russia, aged roughly 6 to 95. Combining a sample-barcoded 5' primer with a J-beta primer mix, a second PCR ran for roughly 7 to 12 cycles. A tag from a template-switch adaptor with 12 random nucleotides marked each cDNA molecule. Each CDR3 protein is one row after TCRdb ran MiXCR on the 5' RACE reads. The sample lists around 1.7 million distinct CDR3 sequences; about 28% were seen once. This clonotype showed up just a few times. The antigen is not known. Notes on the study in general: Both higher diversity and more naive CD4+ cells marked long-lived donors when set against aged donors.

With 7 bases removed from V and 3 bases from J, the gap between germline ends came to 11 bases. The CDR3 is made up of 13 amino acids. The germline gives CDR1 WSHSY, CDR2 SAAADI. This sequence originates from a woman under 40 in good health. The sample was blood. The rearrangement joins TRBV10-2 to TRBJ2-3; D remains unclear. Written as DNA, the CDR3 is TGCGCCAGCAAAGCTCCTGTAACAGATACGCAGTATTTT. Protein sequence: CASKAPVTDTQYF.